This T cell receptor beta chain was sequenced in a study of blood T cell repertoires in COVID-19. About the study: Sample material is recorded as cDNA or gDNA derived from T cells, B-cell-depleted T cells, or PBMCs.

Germline V gene data show CDR1 as MNHEY and CDR2 as SVGAGI. V dropped 7 bases and J dropped 3 bases, with 19 bases sitting between them. This CDR3 region has 15 residues. Authors' processing steps: Estimation of nucleated cell counts relied on the amplification of reference gene primers. Profiled with immunoSEQ multiplex PCR; TCRdb holds only in-frame clones, not every one. The DNA gave D and trimming, while V, J and clone size come from that table. The sample records approximately 200,000 clones, 85% to 90% being singletons. Sequencing was done on a sample of peripheral blood. This TCR came from a man aged 25-45 years with COVID-19, enrolled during active disease. This chain uses TRBV6-5 with TRBJ2-7; D might be TRBD2 (6 bases). Here the CDR3 reads CASTGGNPGSYEQYF. The CDR3 nucleotides read TGTGCCAGCACCGGAGGGAACCCCGGAAGCTACGAGCAGTACTTC.